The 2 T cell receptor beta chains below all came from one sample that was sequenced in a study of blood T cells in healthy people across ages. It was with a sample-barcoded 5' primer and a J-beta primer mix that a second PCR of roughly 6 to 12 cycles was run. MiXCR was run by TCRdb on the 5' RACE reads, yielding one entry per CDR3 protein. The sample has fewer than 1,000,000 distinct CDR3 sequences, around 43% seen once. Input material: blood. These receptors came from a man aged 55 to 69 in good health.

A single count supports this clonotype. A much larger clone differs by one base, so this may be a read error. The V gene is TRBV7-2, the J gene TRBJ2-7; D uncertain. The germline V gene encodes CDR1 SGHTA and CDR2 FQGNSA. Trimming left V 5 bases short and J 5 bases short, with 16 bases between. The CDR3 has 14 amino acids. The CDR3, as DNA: TGTGCCAGCAGCCTGCTGGCCTCCCCCGACGAGCAGTACTTC. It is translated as CASSLLASPDEQYF.

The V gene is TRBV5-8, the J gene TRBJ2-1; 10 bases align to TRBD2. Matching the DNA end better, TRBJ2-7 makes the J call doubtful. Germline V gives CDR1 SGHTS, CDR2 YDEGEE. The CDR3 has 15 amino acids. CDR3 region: CASTMGLASYNEQYF. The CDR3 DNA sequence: TGTGCCAGCACCATGGGACTAGCGTCTTACAATGAGCAGTACTTC.